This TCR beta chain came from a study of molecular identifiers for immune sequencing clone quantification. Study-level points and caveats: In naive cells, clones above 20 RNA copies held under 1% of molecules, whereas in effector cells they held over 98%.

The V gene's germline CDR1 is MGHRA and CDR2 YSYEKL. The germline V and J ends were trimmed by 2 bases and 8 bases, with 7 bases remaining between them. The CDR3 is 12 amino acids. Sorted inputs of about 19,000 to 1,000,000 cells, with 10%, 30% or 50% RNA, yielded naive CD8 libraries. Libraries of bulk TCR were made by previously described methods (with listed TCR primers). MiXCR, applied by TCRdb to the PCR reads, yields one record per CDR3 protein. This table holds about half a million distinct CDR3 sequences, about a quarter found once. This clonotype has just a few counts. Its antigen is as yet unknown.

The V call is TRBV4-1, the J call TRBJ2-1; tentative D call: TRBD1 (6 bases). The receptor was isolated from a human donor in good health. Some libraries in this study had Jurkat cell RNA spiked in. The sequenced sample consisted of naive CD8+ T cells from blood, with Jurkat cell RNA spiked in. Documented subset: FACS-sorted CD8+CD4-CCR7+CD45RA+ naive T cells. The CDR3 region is CASSQQGYEQFF. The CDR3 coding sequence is TGCGCCAGCAGCCAACAGGGGTATGAGCAGTTCTTC.